Following are 14 T cell receptor beta chains from one sample sequenced in a study of Graves' ophthalmopathy and Graves' hyperthyroidism. TCR beta CDR3 regions were amplified from RNA transcripts. HTBI-primed first-round RT-PCR preceded second-round multiplex PCR. A single record per CDR3 protein comes from TCRdb applying MiXCR to the multiplex PCR reads. The table records about 400,000 distinct CDR3 sequences, about 16% of them present only once. Sequencing was done on a sample of peripheral blood. Receptors originate from a woman between 18 and 29 years old with Graves' ophthalmopathy.

The chain carries TRBV6-1 and TRBJ1-5, with TRBD1 matching over 9 bases. V lost 5 bases, J lost 6 bases, and 8 bases stayed unmatched. Germline-derived CDR1 and CDR2 are MNHNS and SASEGT. The CDR3 runs 15 residues. The CDR3 here is CASSPAQGAGQPQHF. The DNA for the CDR3 is TGTGCCAGCAGTCCAGCACAGGGGGCTGGTCAGCCCCAGCATTTT.

In this sample, this clonotype turned up many times. The genes are TRBV3-1 and TRBJ1-5; 9 nucleotides agree with TRBD1. Per germline, CDR1 LGHDT and CDR2 YNNKEL (reference sequence). Trimming cost V 0 bases and J 7 bases; bases outside gene matches: 16. The CDR3 is 19 amino acids. The CDR3 here is CASSQEDRDRAGQGQPQHF. The DNA of the CDR3 is TGTGCCAGCAGCCAAGAAGACCGGGACAGGGCGGGCCAAGGCCAGCCCCAGCATTTT.

This clonotype occurred many times. The gene calls are TRBV29-1 and TRBJ1-3; possible D gene TRBD1, 6 bases. The V and J ends lost 1 base and 3 bases respectively, with 10 bases between them. From germline, CDR1 is SQVTM and CDR2 ANQGSEA. The CDR3 totals 14 residues. This chain's CDR3 is CSVEGQGYGNTIYF. CDR3 in DNA: TGCAGCGTTGAAGGGCAGGGGTATGGAAACACCATATATTTT.

This clonotype has only a few counts. The rearrangement uses TRBV5-1 and TRBJ2-7; 10 bases line up with TRBD1. This CDR3 has 15 residues. J was trimmed by 3 bases and V by 4 bases; bases with no gene match: 7. Germline CDR1 reads SGHRS; CDR2 reads YFSETQ. The CDR3 protein is CASSDTRTGGYEQYF. DNA of the CDR3: TGCGCCAGCAGCGACACCCGGACAGGGGGCTACGAGCAGTACTTC.

This clonotype was seen at least ten times. The chain carries TRBV5-1 and TRBJ2-7; D unclear. CDR1 and CDR2 from the germline V gene are SGHRS and YFSETQ. V lost 7 bases to trimming and J lost 6 bases, with 20 bases between them. The CDR3 runs to 14 residues. The CDR3 DNA is TGCGCCAGCGGGTCAATTTCTCCAGTTACCGAGCAGTACTTC. It yields the protein CASGSISPVTEQYF.

This clonotype was picked up many times. V usage is TRBV10-3 and J usage is TRBJ2-7; 12 bases align to TRBD2. This CDR3 comprises 14 residues. V dropped 6 bases and J dropped 6; count of bases not matched to a gene: 6. The germline gives CDR1 ENHRY, CDR2 SYGVKD. CDR3 DNA: TGTGCCATCAGCCCCGGACTAGCGGGAAGCGAGCAGTACTTC. Translation: CAISPGLAGSEQYF.

Here the CDR3 reads CASSLGAGTETQYF. The DNA for the CDR3 is TGTGCCAGCAGCCTAGGGGCAGGGACGGAGACCCAGTACTTC. The chain is built from TRBV11-2 and TRBJ2-5; D may match TRBD1 or TRBD2 (5 bases each). Per the germline V gene, CDR1 is SGHAT and CDR2 is FQNNGV. V dropped 5 bases and J dropped 5 bases, with 15 bases sitting between them. The CDR3 has 14 residues. The entire variable domain, with the rest obtained from reference TRBV11-2 and TRBJ2-5, is as follows: EAGVAQSPRYKIIEKRQSVAFWCNPISGHATLYWYQQILGQGPKLLIQFQNNGVVDDSQLPKDRFSAERLKGVDSTLKIQPAKLEDSAVYLCASSLGAGTETQYFGPGTRLLVL.

This clonotype was seen at least ten times. The J gene is TRBJ1-1, the V gene TRBV6-2 or TRBV6-3; 7 bases fit TRBD1. Unmatched junction bases numbered 12, after V lost 6 bases and J lost 2 bases. This CDR3 region has 16 residues. Germline CDR1 is MNHEY and CDR2 is SVGEGT. The CDR3 DNA reads TGTGCCAGCAGCCGGTTCCAGGGACAGCCTAACACTGAAGCTTTCTTT. Residues: CASSRFQGQPNTEAFF.

This clonotype came up many times. The chain combines TRBV28 with TRBJ1-5; 9 bases are shared with TRBD1. This CDR3 is built from 14 residues. V trimming: 6 bases; J trimming: 6 bases; junction bases outside the gene matches: 6. Germline V lookup: CDR1 MDHEN, CDR2 SYDVKM. CDR3 loop: CASRIQGAGQPQHF. DNA of the CDR3: TGTGCCAGCAGAATACAGGGGGCCGGTCAGCCCCAGCATTTT.

This clonotype was detected ten times or more. V gene TRBV12-3 or TRBV12-4 combines with J gene TRBJ2-7; D possibly corresponds to TRBD2 (6 bases). The CDR3 extends over 15 amino acids. V was clipped by 1 base and J by 2 bases, with 12 bases between them. CDR3 sequence: CASSLGPERAYEQYF. The CDR3 DNA follows: TGTGCCAGCAGTTTAGGGCCGGAGCGGGCCTACGAGCAGTACTTC.

This clonotype was seen ten or more times. The gene calls are TRBV5-6 and TRBJ2-7; D remains ambiguous. The CDR3 is made up of 12 amino acids. V lost 1 base, J lost 3 bases, and 5 bases lay in between. Germline lookup yields CDR1 SGHDT and CDR2 YYEEEE. CDR3 in amino acids: CASSLSNYEQYF. The CDR3 DNA reads TGTGCCAGCAGCTTGAGCAACTACGAGCAGTACTTC.

There are many counts of this clonotype. The chain carries TRBV6-1 and TRBJ2-7; possibly TRBD1 for D (6 bases). CDR1 and CDR2 from the germline V gene are MNHNS and SASEGT. Trimming stripped 7 bases from V and 4 bases from J, with 14 bases between. The CDR3 runs to 13 residues. CDR3 bases: TGTGCCAGCATGAGGGCAGGGGCGTACGAGCAGTACTTC. It translates to CASMRAGAYEQYF.

This clonotype was observed many times. The rearrangement uses TRBV24-1 and TRBJ1-2, with D maybe TRBD1 (6 bases). This CDR3 contains 15 residues. Germline CDR1 reads KGHDR; CDR2 reads SFDVKD. Trimming took 7 bases from V and 8 from J, leaving 22 bases between them. In DNA form, the CDR3 reads TGTGCCACCAGCTCCTTGACAGCAGGGGATGAAGGCTACACCTTC. Translation: CATSSLTAGDEGYTF.

This chain uses TRBV6-5 with TRBJ2-7; TRBD1 might be the D (6 bases). V lost 4 bases and J lost 3, with 19 bases in between. CDR3 length: 16 residues. From germline, CDR1 is MNHEY and CDR2 SVGAGI. The CDR3 bases are TGTGCCAGCAGTTCACAGGGTCCCAACTTATTCTACGAGCAGTACTTC. Translation gives CASSSQGPNLFYEQYF.